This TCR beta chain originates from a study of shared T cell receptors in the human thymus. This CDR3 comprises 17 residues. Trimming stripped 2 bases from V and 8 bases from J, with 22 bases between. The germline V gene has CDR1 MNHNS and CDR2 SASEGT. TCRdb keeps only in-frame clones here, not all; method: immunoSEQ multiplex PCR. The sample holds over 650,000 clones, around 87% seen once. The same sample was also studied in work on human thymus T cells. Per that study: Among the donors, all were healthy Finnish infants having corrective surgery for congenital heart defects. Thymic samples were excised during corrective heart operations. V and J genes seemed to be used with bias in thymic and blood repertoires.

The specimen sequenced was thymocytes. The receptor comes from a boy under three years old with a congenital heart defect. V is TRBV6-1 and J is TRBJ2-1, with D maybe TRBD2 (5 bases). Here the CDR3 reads CASSEPEYGLHRDEQFF. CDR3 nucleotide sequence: TGTGCCAGCAGTGAACCTGAGTACGGACTCCATCGGGATGAGCAGTTCTTC.